This paragraph covers one T cell receptor (beta chain) sequence. Sequencing used immunoSEQ multiplex PCR; TCRdb keeps in-frame clones, though not all of them. The repertoire holds 150,000 to 200,000 clones, approximately 85% seen once, with approximately 10% in the top ten. V lost 5 bases and J lost 5; bases outside the gene matches: 15. The germline gives CDR1 MNHEY, CDR2 SMNVEV (reference sequence). The CDR3 consists of 18 residues. These data originate in a study of blood T cell repertoires in COVID-19. The clonotype comes from a man aged 60-69 years with active or convalescent COVID-19. The chain links TRBV27 to TRBJ1-1, with 12 nucleotides matching TRBD1. Sequencing input: peripheral blood. As DNA, the CDR3 is TGTGCCAGCAGTCGCCAACCTCCCGGGACAGGGGGCCGGACTGAAGCTTTCTTT. This translates into CASSRQPPGTGGRTEAFF.